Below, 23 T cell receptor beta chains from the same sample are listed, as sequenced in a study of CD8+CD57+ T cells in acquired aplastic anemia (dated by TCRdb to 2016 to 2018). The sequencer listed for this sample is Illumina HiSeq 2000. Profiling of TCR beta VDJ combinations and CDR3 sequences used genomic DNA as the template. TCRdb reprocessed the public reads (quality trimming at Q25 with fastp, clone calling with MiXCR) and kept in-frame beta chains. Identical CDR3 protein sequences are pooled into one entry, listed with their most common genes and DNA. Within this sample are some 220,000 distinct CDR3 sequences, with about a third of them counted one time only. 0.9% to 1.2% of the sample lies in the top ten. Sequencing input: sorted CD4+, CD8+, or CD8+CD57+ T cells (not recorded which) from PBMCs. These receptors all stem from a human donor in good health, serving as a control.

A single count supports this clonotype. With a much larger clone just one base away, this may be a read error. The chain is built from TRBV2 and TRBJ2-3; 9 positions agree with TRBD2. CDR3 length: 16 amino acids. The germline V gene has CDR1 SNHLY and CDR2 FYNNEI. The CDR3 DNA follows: TGTGCCGGCAGTGACTTGGCTAGCGGGAAAACTGATACGCAGTATTTT. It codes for CAGSDLASGKTDTQYF.

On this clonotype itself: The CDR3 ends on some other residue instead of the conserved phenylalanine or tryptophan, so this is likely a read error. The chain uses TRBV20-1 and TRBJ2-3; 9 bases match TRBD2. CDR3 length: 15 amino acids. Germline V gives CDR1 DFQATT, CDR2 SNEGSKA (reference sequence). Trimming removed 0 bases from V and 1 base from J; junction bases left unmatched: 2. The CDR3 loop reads CSARDRTSGTDTQYL. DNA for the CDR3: TGCAGTGCTAGAGATCGGACTAGCGGCACAGATACGCAGTATCTT.

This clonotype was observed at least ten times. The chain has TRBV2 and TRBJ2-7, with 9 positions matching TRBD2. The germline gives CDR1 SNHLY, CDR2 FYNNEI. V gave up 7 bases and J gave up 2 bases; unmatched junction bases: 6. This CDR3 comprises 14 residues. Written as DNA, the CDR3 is TGTGCCAGCAAGCGGGAGGCCCCTACCTACGAGCAGTACTTC. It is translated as CASKREAPTYEQYF. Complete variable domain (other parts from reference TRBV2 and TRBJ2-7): EPEVTQTPSHQVTQMGQEVILRCVPISNHLYFYWYRQILGQKVEFLVSFYNNEISEKSEIFDDQFSVERPDGSNFTLKIRSTKLEDSAMYFCASKREAPTYEQYFGPGTRLTVT.

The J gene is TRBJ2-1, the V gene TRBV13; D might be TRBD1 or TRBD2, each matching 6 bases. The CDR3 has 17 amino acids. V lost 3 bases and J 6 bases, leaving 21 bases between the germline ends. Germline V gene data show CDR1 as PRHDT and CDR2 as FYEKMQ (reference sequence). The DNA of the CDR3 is TGTGCCAGCAGCTTGAATTGGTGGGGGGCCCGTTCCAATGAGCAGTTCTTC. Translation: CASSLNWWGARSNEQFF. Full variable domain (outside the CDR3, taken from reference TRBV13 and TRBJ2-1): AAGVIQSPRHLIKEKRETATLKCYPIPRHDTVYWYQQGPGQDPQFLISFYEKMQSDKGSIPDRFSAQQFSDYHSELNMSSLELGDSALYFCASSLNWWGARSNEQFFGPGTRLTVL.

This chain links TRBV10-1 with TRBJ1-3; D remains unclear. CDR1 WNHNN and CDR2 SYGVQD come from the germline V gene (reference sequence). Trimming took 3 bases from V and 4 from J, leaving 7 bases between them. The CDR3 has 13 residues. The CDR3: CASSEGQGNTIYF. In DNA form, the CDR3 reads TGCGCCAGCAGTGAAGGGCAGGGAAACACCATATATTTT.

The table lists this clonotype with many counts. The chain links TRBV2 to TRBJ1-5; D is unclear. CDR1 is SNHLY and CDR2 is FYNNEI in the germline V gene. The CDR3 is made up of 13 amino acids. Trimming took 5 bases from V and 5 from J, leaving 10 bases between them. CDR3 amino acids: CASSRFFDQPQHF. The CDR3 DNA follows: TGTGCCAGCAGTCGCTTTTTTGATCAGCCCCAGCATTTT.

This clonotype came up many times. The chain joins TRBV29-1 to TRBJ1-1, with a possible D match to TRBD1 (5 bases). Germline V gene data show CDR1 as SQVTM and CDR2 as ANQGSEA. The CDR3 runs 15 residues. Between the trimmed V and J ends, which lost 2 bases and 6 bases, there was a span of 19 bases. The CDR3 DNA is TGCAGCGTTGAATCAATCGGGGACCTCCTCCCTGAAGCTTTCTTT. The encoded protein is CSVESIGDLLPEAFF. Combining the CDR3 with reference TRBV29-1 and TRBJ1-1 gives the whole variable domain SAVISQKPSRDICQRGTSLTIQCQVDSQVTMMFWYRQQPGQSLTLIATANQGSEATYESGFVIDKFPISRPNLTFSTLTVSNMSPEDSSIYLCSVESIGDLLPEAFFGQGTRLTVV.

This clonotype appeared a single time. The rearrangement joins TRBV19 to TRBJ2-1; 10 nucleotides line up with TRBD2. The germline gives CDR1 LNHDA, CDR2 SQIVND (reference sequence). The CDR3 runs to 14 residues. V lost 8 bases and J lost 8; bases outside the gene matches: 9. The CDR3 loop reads CASGLAGDGDEQFF. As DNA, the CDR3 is TGTGCCAGTGGGCTAGCGGGAGACGGGGATGAGCAGTTCTTC. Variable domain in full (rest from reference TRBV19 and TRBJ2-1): DGGITQSPKYLFRKEGQNVTLSCEQNLNHDAMYWYRQDPGQGLRLIYYSQIVNDFQKGDIAEGYSVSREKKESFPLTVTSAQKNPTAFYLCASGLAGDGDEQFFGPGTRLTVL.

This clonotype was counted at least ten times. CDR3 nucleotides: TGTGCCAGCAGCTTAGCGACCCGGGACTTGAACACTGAAGCTTTCTTT. Translated: CASSLATRDLNTEAFF. This chain connects TRBV11-1 to TRBJ1-1, with D maybe TRBD1 (5 bases). The CDR3 totals 16 residues. Germline-derived CDR1 and CDR2 are SGHAT and FQDESV (reference sequence). V was trimmed by 0 bases and J by 0 bases, leaving 11 bases between them.

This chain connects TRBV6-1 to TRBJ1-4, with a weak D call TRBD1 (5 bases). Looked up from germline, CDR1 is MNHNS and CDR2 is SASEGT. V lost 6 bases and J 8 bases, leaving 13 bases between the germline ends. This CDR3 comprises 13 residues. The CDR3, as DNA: TGTGCCAGCAGGTGGGGGGGGGTAGAAAAACTGTTTTTT. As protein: CASRWGGVEKLFF.

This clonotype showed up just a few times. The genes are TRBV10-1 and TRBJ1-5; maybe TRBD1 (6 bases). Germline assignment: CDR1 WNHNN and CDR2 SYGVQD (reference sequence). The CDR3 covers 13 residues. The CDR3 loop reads CATGQSGGQPQHF. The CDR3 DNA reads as TGCGCAACGGGACAAAGTGGAGGTCAGCCCCAGCATTTT.

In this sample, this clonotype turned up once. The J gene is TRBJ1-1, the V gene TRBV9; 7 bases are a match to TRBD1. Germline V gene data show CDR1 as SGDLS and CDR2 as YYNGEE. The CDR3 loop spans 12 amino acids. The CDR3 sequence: CAREGANTEAFF. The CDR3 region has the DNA TGTGCTAGAGAGGGGGCGAACACTGAAGCTTTCTTT.

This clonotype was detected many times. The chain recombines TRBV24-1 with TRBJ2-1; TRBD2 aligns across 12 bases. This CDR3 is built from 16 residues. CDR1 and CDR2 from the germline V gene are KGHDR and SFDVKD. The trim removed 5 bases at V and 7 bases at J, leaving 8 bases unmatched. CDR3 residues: CATSASGRALSNEQFF. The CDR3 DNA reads TGTGCCACCAGTGCTAGCGGGAGGGCCCTTTCGAATGAGCAGTTCTTC.

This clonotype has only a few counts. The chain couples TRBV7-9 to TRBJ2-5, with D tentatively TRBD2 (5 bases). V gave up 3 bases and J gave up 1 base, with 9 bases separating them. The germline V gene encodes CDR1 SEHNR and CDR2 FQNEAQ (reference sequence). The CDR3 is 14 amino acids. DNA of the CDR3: TGTGCCAGCAGCTTCGGGGTAACCCAAGAGACCCAGTACTTC. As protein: CASSFGVTQETQYF.

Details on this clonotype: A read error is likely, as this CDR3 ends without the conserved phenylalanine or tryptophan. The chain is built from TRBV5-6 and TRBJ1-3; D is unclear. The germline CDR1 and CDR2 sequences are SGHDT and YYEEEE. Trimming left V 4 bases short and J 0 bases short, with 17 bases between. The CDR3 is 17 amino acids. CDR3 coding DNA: TGTGCCAGCAGCACCCCAAGCGGCACAATCTCTGGAAACACCATATATCTT. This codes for CASSTPSGTISGNTIYL.

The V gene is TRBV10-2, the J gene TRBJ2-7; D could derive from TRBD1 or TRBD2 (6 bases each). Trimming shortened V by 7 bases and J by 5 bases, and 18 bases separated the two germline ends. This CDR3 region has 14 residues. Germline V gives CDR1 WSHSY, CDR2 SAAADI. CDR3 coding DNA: TGCGCCAGCACCTTACGGGGGCCCCATCACGAGCAGTACTTC. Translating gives CASTLRGPHHEQYF.

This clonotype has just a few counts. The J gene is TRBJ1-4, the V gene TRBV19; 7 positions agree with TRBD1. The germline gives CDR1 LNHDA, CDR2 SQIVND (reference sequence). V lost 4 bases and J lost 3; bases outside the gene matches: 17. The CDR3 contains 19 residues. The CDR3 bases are TGTGCCAGTAGTAGTCGACAGGGCCAGGGGAGACTCGCTAATGAAAAACTGTTTTTT. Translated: CASSSRQGQGRLANEKLFF.

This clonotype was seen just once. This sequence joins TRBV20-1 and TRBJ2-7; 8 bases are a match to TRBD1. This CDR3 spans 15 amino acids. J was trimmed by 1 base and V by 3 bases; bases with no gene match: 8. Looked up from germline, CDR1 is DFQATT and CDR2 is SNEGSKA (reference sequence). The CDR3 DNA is TGCAGTGCTAGGGATCCCGGGACAGGATCCTACGAGCAGTACTTC. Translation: CSARDPGTGSYEQYF.

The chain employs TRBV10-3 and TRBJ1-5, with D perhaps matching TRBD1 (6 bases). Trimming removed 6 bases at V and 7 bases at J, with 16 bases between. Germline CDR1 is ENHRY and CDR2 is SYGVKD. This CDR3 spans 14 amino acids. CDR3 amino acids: CAIRGQGSMQPQHF. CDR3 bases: TGTGCCATCAGGGGGCAGGGGAGTATGCAGCCCCAGCATTTT.

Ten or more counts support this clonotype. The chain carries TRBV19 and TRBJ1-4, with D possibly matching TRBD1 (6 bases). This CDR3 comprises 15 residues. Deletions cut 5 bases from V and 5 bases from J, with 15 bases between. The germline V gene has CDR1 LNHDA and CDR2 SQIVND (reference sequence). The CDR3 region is CASSLGGTRNEKLFF. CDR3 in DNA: TGTGCCAGTAGTCTGGGTGGGACAAGAAATGAAAAACTGTTTTTT.

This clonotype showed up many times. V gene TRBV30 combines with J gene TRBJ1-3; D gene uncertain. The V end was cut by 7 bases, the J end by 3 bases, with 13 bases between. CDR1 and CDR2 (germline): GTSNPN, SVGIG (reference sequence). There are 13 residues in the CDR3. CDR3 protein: CAFGTAFGNTIYF. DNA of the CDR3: TGTGCCTTCGGAACAGCGTTTGGAAACACCATATATTTT.

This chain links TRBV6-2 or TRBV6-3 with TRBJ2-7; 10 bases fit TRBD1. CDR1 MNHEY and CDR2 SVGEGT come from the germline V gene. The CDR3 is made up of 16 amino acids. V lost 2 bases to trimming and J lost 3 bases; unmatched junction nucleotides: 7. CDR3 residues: CASSYGRGQGNYEQYF. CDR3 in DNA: TGTGCCAGCAGTTACGGACGGGGACAGGGGAACTACGAGCAGTACTTC.

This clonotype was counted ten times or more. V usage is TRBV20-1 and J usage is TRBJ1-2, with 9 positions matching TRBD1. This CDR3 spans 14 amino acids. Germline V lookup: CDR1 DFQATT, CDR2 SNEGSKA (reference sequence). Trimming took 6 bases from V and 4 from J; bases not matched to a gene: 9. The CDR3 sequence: CSATDRGNSYGYTF. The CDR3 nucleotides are TGCAGTGCCACGGACAGGGGAAATTCCTATGGCTACACCTTC.